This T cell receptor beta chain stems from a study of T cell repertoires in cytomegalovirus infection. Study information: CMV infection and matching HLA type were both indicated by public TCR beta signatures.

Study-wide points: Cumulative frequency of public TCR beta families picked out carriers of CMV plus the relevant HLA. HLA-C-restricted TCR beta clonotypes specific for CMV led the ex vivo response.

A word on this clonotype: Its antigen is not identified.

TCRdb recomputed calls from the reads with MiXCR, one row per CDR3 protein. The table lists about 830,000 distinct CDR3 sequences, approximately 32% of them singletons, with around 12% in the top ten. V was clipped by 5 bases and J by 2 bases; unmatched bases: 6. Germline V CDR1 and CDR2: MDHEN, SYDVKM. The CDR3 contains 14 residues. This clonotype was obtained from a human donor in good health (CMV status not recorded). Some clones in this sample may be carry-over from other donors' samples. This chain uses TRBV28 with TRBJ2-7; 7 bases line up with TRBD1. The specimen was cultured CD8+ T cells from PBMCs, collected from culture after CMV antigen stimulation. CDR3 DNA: TGTGCCAGCAGTAACCGGGACAGTACCTACGAGCAGTACGTC. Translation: CASSNRDSTYEQYV.